The rows below give T cell receptor beta chains drawn from one sample of a study of beta chain features in type 1 diabetes. Libraries were prepared by immunoSEQ multiplex PCR; TCRdb keeps only in-frame clonotypes and omits some of them. This repertoire shows 50,000 to 55,000 clones, approximately 60% found once; its top ten account for 0.25% to 0.35%. Sequenced: stem cell memory CD4+ T cells from blood. The receptor set was obtained from a woman between 25 and 40 years old with type 1 diabetes. The CDR3 runs from the conserved cysteine through the conserved F or W. D genes are given only for firm matches. Clone size, where shown, is once, few, many, or a class for clones that have expanded.

d_call clone_size j_call v_call cdr3_aa cdr3_nt
TRBD1 few TRBJ1-2 TRBV5-1 CASSLAGTELNGYTF TGCGCCAGCAGCTTGGCCGGGACAGAATTAAATGGCTACACCTTC
- - TRBJ2-7 TRBV23-1 CASSQSESSRSYEQYF TGCGCCAGCAGTCAATCGGAGAGCTCACGCTCCTACGAGCAGTACTTC
- - TRBJ2-3 TRBV7-9 CASSFPRDSDTQYF TGTGCCAGCAGCTTCCCGCGGGACTCAGATACGCAGTATTTT
- - TRBJ2-5 TRBV9 CASSVERGRETQYF TGTGCCAGCAGCGTAGAAAGAGGGAGAGAGACCCAGTACTTC
TRBD2 - TRBJ2-3 TRBV29-1 CSALPTSGTTDTQYF TGCAGCGCGCTACCAACCAGCGGGACTACAGATACGCAGTATTTT
TRBD1 - TRBJ2-7 TRBV18 CASSPETGEYEQYF TGTGCCAGCTCACCAGAGACAGGGGAGTACGAGCAGTACTTC
- - TRBJ1-2 TRBV6-5 CASSPDTYYGYTF TGTGCCAGCAGCCCGGACACTTACTATGGCTACACCTTC
TRBD1 - TRBJ1-1 TRBV19 CASSKFEGAPTEAFF TGTGCCAGTAGTAAATTTGAGGGGGCGCCGACTGAAGCTTTCTTT
- once TRBJ1-2 TRBV18 CASSPRTDPLGYTF TGTGCCAGCTCACCACGGACAGACCCACTGGGCTACACCTTC
- - TRBJ2-3 TRBV19 CASSIGAGDTQYF TGTGCCAGTAGTATAGGTGCGGGGGATACGCAGTATTTT
TRBD2 - TRBJ2-7 TRBV4-1 CASSQGTSPFSYEQYF TGCGCCAGCAGCCAAGGGACTAGCCCTTTTTCTTACGAGCAGTACTTC
TRBD2 - TRBJ2-5 TRBV11-2 CASSLERSREGLETQYF TGTGCCAGCAGCTTAGAAAGATCGCGGGAGGGGCTAGAGACCCAGTACTTC
TRBD2 once TRBJ2-5 TRBV5-1 CASTLLGTSGPETQYF TGCGCCAGCACCTTACTTGGGACTAGCGGACCAGAGACCCAGTACTTC
TRBD2 - TRBJ2-7 TRBV19 CASSFPSGMQYF TGTGCCAGTAGTTTTCCTAGCGGGATGCAGTACTTC
TRBD1 - TRBJ2-7 TRBV5-4 CASSSRDRGDYEQYF TGTGCCAGCAGCTCCAGGGACAGGGGGGACTACGAGCAGTACTTC
TRBD2 - TRBJ2-3 TRBV5-4 CASSWTSDTQYF TGTGCCAGCAGCTGGACTAGCGATACGCAGTATTTT
TRBD2 few TRBJ2-3 TRBV6-6 CASSSTSGNSDTQYF TGTGCCAGCAGTTCGACTAGCGGGAACTCTGATACGCAGTATTTT
TRBD1 - TRBJ1-4 TRBV25-1 CASSELGTGDHEKLFF TGTGCCAGCAGTGAGCTAGGGACAGGGGATCATGAAAAACTGTTTTTT
- - TRBJ1-3 TRBV5-6 CASSLQGNTIYF TGTGCCAGCAGCTTACAGGGAAACACCATATATTTT
- - TRBJ1-2 TRBV18 CASSPDSYGYTF TGTGCCAGCTCACCTGACAGCTATGGCTACACCTTC
TRBD2 few TRBJ2-2 TRBV5-1 CASSPPIAGDTGELFF TGCGCCAGCAGCCCCCCTATAGCGGGAGACACCGGGGAGCTGTTTTTT
TRBD2 - TRBJ2-2 TRBV7-2 CASSLTRTSGITGELFF TGTGCCAGCAGCTTAACGAGGACTAGCGGGATCACCGGGGAGCTGTTTTTT
- - TRBJ1-1 TRBV28 CGSNDFGEAFF TGTGGGTCGAACGATTTCGGTGAAGCTTTCTTT
- - TRBJ2-2 TRBV9 CASSPHRTGELFF TGTGCCAGCAGCCCCCATCGGACCGGGGAGCTGTTTTTT
TRBD1 - TRBJ2-1 TRBV19 CASSPRTGTAHNEQFF TGTGCCAGTAGTCCGAGGACAGGGACGGCTCACAATGAGCAGTTCTTC
- - TRBJ1-1 TRBV6-6 CASSSGEAVNTEAFF TGTGCCAGCAGTTCCGGGGAGGCTGTGAACACTGAAGCTTTCTTT
- - TRBJ1-1 TRBV28 CASRATVSMNTEAFF TGTGCCAGCAGGGCGACAGTTTCCATGAACACTGAAGCTTTCTTT
- few TRBJ2-5 TRBV15 CATSRQGQETQYF TGTGCCACCAGCAGGCAGGGGCAAGAGACCCAGTACTTC